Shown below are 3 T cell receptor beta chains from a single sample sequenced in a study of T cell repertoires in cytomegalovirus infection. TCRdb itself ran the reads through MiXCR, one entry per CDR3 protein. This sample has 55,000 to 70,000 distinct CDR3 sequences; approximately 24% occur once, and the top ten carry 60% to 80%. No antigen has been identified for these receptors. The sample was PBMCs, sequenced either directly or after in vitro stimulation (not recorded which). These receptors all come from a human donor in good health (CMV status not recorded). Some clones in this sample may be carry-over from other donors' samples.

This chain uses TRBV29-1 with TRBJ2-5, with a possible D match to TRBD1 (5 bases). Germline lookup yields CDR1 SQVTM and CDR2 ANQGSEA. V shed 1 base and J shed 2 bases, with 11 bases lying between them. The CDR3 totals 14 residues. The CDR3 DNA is TGCAGCGTTGAAGTAAGGGGTCGTCAAGAGACCCAGTACTTC. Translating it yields CSVEVRGRQETQYF.

In nucleotides, the CDR3 is TGCAGTGCTGGAGGGGCCCCCAGCTCCTACAATGAGCAGTTCTTC. Its protein product is CSAGGAPSSYNEQFF. The chain uses TRBV20-1 and TRBJ2-1, with D maybe TRBD2 (6 bases). The germline gives CDR1 DFQATT, CDR2 SNEGSKA (reference sequence). V shed 5 bases and J shed 0 bases, with 14 bases lying between them. The CDR3 has 15 amino acids.

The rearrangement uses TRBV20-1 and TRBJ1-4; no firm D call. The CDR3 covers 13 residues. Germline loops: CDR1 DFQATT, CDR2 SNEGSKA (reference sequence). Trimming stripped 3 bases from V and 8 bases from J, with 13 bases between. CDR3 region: CSASAGGEEKLFF. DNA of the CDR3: TGCAGTGCTAGTGCAGGAGGAGAGGAAAAACTGTTTTTT.